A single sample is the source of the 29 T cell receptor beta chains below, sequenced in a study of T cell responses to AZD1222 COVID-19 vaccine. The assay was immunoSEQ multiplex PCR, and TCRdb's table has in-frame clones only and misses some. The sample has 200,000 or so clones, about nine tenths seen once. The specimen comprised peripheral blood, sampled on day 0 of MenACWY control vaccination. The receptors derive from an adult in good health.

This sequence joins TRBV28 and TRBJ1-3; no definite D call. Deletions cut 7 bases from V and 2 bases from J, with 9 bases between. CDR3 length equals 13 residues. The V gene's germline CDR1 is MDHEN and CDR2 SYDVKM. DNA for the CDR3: TGTGCCAGCACGGCCGACCCTGGAAACACCATATATTTT. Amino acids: CASTADPGNTIYF.

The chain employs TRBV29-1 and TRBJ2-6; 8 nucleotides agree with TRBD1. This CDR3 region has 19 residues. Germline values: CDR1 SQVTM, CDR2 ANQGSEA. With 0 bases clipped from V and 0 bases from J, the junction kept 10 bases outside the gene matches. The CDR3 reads CSVEDRGQGESSGANVLTF. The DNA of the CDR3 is TGCAGCGTTGAAGATCGTGGACAGGGCGAGAGCTCTGGGGCCAACGTCCTGACTTTC.

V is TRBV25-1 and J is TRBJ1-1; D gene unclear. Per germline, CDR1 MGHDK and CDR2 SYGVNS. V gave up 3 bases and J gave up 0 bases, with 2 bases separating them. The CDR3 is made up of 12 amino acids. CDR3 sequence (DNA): TGTGCCAGCAGTGACTTGAACACTGAAGCTTTCTTT. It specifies CASSDLNTEAFF. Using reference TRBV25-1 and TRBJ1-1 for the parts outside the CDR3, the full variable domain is EADIYQTPRYLVIGTGKKITLECSQTMGHDKMYWYQQDPGMELHLIHYSYGVNSTEKGDLSSESTVSRIRTEHFPLTLESARPSHTSQYLCASSDLNTEAFFGQGTRLTVV.

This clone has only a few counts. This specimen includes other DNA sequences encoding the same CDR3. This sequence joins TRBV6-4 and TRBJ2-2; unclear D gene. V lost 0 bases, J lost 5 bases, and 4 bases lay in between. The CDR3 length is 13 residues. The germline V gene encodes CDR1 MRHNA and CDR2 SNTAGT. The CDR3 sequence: CASSDSETGELFF. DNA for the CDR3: TGTGCCAGCAGTGACTCAGAGACCGGGGAGCTGTTTTTT.

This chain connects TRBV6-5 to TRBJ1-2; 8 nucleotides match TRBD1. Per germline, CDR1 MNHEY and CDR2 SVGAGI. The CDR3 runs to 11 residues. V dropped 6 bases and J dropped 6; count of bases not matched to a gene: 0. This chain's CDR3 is CASRDRDGYTF. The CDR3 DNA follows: TGTGCCAGCAGGGACAGGGATGGCTACACCTTC.

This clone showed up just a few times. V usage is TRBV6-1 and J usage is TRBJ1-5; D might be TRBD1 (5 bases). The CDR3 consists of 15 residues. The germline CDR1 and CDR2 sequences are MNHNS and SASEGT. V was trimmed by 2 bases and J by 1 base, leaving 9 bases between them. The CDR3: CASSEWGISNQPQHF. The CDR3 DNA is TGTGCCAGCAGTGAATGGGGGATAAGCAATCAGCCCCAGCATTTT.

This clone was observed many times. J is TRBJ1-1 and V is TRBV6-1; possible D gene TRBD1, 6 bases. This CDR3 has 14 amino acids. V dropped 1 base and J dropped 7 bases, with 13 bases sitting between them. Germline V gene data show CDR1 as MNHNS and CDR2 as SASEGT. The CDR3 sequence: CASSEVTGRGEAFF. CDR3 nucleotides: TGTGCCAGCAGTGAAGTAACAGGGCGAGGTGAAGCTTTCTTT.

The CDR3 nucleotides read TGTGCCAGCAGCCTGAGAGAGGGACATAATAATGAGCAGTTCTTC. This codes for CASSLREGHNNEQFF. The genes are TRBV7-3 and TRBJ2-1; a possible D gene is TRBD1 (6 bases). The CDR3 loop spans 15 amino acids. Per germline, CDR1 SGHTA and CDR2 FQGTGA. Trimming shortened V by 5 bases and J by 7 bases, and 18 bases separated the two germline ends.

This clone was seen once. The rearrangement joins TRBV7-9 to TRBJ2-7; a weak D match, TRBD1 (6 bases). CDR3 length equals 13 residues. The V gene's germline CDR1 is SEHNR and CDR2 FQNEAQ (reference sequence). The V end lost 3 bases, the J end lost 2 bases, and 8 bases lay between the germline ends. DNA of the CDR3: TGTGCCAGCAGCTTCGACAGGACCTACGAGCAGTACTTC. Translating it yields CASSFDRTYEQYF. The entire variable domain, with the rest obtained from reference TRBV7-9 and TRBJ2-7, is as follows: DTGVSQNPRHKITKRGQNVTFRCDPISEHNRLYWYRQTLGQGPEFLTYFQNEAQLEKSRLLSDRFSAERPKGSFSTLEIQRTEQGDSAMYLCASSFDRTYEQYFGPGTRLTVT.

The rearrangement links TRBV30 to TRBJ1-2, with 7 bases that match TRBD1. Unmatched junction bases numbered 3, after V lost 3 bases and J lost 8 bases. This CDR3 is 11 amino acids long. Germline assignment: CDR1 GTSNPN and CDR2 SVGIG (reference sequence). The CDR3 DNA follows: TGTGCCTGGAGGACAGGGTTCGGCTACACCTTC. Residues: CAWRTGFGYTF.

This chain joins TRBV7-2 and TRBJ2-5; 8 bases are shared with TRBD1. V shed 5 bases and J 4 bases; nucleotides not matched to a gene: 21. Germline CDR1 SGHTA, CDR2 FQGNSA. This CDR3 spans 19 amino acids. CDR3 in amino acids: CASSQRQGSGFGVAETQYF. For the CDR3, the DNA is TGTGCCAGCAGCCAGAGACAGGGGTCTGGTTTTGGGGTGGCAGAGACCCAGTACTTC.

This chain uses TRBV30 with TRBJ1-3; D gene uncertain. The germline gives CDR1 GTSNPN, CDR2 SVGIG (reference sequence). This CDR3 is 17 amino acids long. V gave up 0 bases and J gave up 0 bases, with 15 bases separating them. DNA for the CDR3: TGTGCCTGGAGTGTAACCCTTGGCGGGAGCTCTGGAAACACCATATATTTT. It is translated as CAWSVTLGGSSGNTIYF.

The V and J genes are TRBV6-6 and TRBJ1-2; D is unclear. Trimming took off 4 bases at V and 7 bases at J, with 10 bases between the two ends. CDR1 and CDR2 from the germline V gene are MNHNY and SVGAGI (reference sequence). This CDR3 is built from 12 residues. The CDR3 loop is CASSSTWVGYTF. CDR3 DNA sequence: TGTGCCAGCAGTTCCACTTGGGTTGGCTACACCTTC.

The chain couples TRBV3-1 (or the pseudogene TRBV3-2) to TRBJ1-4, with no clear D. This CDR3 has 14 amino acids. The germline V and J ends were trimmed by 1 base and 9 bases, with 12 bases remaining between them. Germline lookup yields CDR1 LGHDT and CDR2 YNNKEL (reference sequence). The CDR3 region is CASSQVEAGQKLFF. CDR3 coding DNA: TGTGCCAGCAGCCAAGTAGAGGCAGGCCAAAAACTGTTTTTT.

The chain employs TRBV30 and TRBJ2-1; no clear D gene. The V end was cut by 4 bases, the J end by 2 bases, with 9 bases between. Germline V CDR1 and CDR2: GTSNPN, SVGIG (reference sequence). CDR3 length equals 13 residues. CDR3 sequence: CAWTSTTYNEQFF. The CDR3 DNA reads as TGTGCCTGGACAAGCACTACCTACAATGAGCAGTTCTTC.

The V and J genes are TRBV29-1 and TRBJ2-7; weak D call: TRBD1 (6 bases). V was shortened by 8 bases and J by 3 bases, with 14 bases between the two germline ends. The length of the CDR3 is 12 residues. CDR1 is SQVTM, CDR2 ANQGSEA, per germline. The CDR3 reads CSIQGTSYEQYF. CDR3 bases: TGCAGCATACAGGGTACTAGCTACGAGCAGTACTTC.

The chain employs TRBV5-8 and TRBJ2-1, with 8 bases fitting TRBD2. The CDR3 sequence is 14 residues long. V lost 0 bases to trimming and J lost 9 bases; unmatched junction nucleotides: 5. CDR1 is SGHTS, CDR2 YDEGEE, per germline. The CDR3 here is CASSLGFLAGEQFF. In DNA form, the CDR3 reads TGTGCCAGCAGCTTGGGTTTCCTAGCGGGTGAGCAGTTCTTC.

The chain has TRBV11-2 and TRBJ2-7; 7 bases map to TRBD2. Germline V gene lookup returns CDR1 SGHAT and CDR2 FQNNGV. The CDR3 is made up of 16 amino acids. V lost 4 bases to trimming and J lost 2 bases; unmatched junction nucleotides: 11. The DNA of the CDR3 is TGTGCCAGCAGCTCCCGGACGGTCGGGGGGACCTACGAGCAGTACTTC. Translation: CASSSRTVGGTYEQYF.

The CDR3 loop is CASNNLGGSYEQYF. The DNA for the CDR3 is TGTGCCAGCAACAACCTAGGCGGGAGCTACGAGCAGTACTTC. The chain employs TRBV7-2 and TRBJ2-7, with 7 nucleotides matching TRBD2. The CDR3 has 14 amino acids. V lost 7 bases, J lost 3 bases, and 9 bases stayed unmatched. Germline V gives CDR1 SGHTA, CDR2 FQGNSA.

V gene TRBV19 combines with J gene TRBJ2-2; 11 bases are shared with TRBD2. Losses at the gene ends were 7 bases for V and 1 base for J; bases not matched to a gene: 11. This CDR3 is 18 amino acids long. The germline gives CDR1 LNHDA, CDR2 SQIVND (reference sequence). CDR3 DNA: TGTGCCAGTACCCCCAACCCACTAGCGGGGGAGAACACCGGGGAGCTGTTTTTT. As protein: CASTPNPLAGENTGELFF.

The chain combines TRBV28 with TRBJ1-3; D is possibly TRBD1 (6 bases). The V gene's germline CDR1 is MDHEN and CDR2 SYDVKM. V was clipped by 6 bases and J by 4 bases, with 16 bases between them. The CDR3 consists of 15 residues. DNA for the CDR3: TGTGCCAGCAGCGGACAGCTTAGGGCCGGAAACACCATATATTTT. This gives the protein CASSGQLRAGNTIYF.

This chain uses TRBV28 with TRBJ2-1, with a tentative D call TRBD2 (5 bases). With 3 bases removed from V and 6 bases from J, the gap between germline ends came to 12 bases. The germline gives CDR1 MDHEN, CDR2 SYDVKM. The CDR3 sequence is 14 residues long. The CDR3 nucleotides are TGTGCCAGCAGTTTCGAGGGTTACTCCAATGAGCAGTTCTTC. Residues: CASSFEGYSNEQFF.

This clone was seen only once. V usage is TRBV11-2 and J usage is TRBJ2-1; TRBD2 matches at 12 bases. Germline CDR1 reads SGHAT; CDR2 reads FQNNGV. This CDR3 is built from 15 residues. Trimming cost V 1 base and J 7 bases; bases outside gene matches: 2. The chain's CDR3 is CASSLGTSGNNEQFF. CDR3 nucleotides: TGTGCCAGCAGCTTAGGGACTAGCGGGAATAATGAGCAGTTCTTC.

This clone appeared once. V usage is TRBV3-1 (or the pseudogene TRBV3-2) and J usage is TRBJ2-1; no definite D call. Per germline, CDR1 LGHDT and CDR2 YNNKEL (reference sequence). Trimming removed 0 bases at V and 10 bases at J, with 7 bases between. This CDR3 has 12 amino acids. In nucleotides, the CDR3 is TGTGCCAGCAGCCAAGAGCGGCACGAGCAGTTCTTC. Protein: CASSQERHEQFF.

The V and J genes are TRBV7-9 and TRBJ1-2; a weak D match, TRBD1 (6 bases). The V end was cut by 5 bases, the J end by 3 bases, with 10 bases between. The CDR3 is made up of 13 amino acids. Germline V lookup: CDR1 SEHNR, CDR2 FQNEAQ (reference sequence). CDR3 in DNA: TGTGCCAGCAGCCCTCGGACAGACTATGGCTACACCTTC. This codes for CASSPRTDYGYTF.

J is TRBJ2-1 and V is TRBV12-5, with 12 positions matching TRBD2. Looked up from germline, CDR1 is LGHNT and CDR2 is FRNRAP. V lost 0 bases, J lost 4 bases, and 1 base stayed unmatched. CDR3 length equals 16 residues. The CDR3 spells CASGLVGTSGYNEQFF. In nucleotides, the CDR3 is TGTGCTAGTGGTTTGGTAGGGACTAGCGGGTACAATGAGCAGTTCTTC.

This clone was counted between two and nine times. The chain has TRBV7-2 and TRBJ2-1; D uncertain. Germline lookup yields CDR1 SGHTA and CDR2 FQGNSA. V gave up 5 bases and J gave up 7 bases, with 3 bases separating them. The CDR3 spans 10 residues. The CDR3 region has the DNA TGTGCCAGCAGCGGAAATGAGCAGTTCTTC. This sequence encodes CASSGNEQFF. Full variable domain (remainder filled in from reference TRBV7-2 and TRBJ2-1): GAGVSQSPSNKVTEKGKDVELRCDPISGHTALYWYRQSLGQGLEFLIYFQGNSAPDKSGLPSDRFSAERTGGSVSTLTIQRTQQEDSAVYLCASSGNEQFFGPGTRLTVL.

The DNA of the CDR3 is TGTGCCATCAAGAGGACAGGGGGCGTTTATGGCTACACCTTC. It is translated as CAIKRTGGVYGYTF. This chain connects TRBV10-3 to TRBJ1-2, with 11 bases aligning to TRBD1. Germline V CDR1 and CDR2: ENHRY, SYGVKD. There are 14 residues in the CDR3. Trimming took 7 bases from V and 5 from J; bases not matched to a gene: 6.

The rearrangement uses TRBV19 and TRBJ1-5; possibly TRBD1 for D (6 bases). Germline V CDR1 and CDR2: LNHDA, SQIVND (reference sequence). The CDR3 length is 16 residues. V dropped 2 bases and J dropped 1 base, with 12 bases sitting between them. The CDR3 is CASSIQQGRSNQPQHF. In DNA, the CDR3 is TGTGCCAGTAGTATACAGCAGGGGAGGAGCAATCAGCCCCAGCATTTT.